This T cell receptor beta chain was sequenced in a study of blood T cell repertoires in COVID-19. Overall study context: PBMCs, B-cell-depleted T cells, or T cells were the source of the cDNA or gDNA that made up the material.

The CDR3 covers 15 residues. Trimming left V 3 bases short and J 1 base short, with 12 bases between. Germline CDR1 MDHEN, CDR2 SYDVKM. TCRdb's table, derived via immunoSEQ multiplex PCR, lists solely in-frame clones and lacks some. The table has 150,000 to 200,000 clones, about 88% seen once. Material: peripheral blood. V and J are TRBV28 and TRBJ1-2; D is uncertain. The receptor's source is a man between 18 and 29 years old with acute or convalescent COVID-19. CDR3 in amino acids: CASSFMEGDNYGYTF. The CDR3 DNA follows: TGTGCCAGCAGTTTCATGGAGGGTGATAACTATGGCTACACCTTC.